This TCR beta chain derives from a study of cytomegalovirus exposure and HLA in healthy donors (dated 2017 in TCRdb). Broadly, across the study: The 666 repertoires of the first cohort and the approximately 130 validation repertoires were produced on the same platform, according to a later analysis. The study was designed to test whether signatures of past pathogen exposure could be identified by cataloging public T cell receptors. Besides the first cohort of 666 subjects, a separate validation cohort made up of 120 different subjects was used. To predict cytomegalovirus infection status, the study brought together high-throughput TCR immunosequencing, statistical association of individual TCRs with disease status, and machine learning. Broad study findings and their caveats: Cytomegalovirus status was reported to be diagnosed by the classifier with high specificity and sensitivity in both the original and validation cohorts. A few of the identified cytomegalovirus-associated TCR beta chains were confirmed in vitro to be specific for cytomegalovirus antigens. According to the authors, the approach could potentially be generalized to other disease states and immunological phenotypes. Subsequent analysis determined that TCRs grouped into clusters in the first cohort also showed a tendency toward co-occurrence across the approximately 120 validation repertoires, and 85% to 95% of cluster scores exceeded 0. A later analysis had no HLA typing for the validation cohort, so co-occurrence there was scored across all 130 or so repertoires. In the study, 150 to 200 TCR beta chains were listed as associated with cytomegalovirus. Across donors, most TCR sequences were observed very rarely, whereas some public TCRs were present in many individuals.

Library generation was performed with the immunoSEQ multiplex PCR assay. As for the original processing: A statistical classification framework was built to diagnose cytomegalovirus status from the catalog of TCR beta chain sequences. Entries here come from immuneACCESS through TCRdb and include only in-frame sequences with V and J called. Some clones fail to appear in such tables; in the studies checked, an unresolved V gene covers under half of the shortfall, and the cause of the remainder is unknown. Clonal size and the V and J genes are those of that table, whereas D and trimming came from the DNA. The sample table contains 100,000 to 150,000 clones; only one count was recorded for approximately 94% of them. Over 1% of the sample is in the top ten clones. The donors belonged to the validation cohort of about 120 subjects, which was separate from the roughly 700-subject first cohort. Sequences SGHRS (CDR1) and YFSETQ (CDR2) are obtained from the germline V gene. Here V drops 0 bases and J drops 3 bases, and the junction holds 5 bases not matched to any gene. There are 16 amino acids in the CDR3, from cysteine to phenylalanine inclusive. CDR3 DNA only is kept here, 48 bases in frame from base 1.

To note about this clone: Its antigen is not yet known. No much larger clone exists at a distance of one base, and base qualities are not known.

Recombination joined TRBV5-1 with TRBJ1-2; TRBD1 fits 10 bases in the junction. Specimen: PBMCs. The TCR was taken from a woman under 30 in good health and CMV-seronegative. The CDR3 reads as follows: CASSLEGQGSHYGYTF. The sequenced DNA is TGCGCCAGCAGCTTGGAGGGACAGGGGAGCCACTATGGCTACACCTTC.